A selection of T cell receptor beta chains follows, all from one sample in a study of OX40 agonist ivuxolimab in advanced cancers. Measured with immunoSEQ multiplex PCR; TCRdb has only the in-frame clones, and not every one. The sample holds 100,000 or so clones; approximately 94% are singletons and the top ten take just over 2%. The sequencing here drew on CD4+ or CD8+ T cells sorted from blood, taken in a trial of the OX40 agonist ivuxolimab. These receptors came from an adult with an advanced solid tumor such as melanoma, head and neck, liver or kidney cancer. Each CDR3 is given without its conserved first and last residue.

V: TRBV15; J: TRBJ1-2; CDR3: ATSREVIDGLRYGYT
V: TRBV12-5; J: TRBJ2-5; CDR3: ASGFGVETQY
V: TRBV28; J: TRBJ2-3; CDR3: ASSYPPGRGGYTDTQY
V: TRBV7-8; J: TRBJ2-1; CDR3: ASSRGTSGGYNEQF
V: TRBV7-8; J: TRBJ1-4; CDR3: ASSLASFEEESIPEKLF
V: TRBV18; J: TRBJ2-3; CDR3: ASSLSTTLQDTDTQY
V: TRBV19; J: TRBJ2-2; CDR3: ASSLTRDSTNTGELF
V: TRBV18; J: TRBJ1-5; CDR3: ASSPPSGVGNQPQH
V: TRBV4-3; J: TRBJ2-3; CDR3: ASSQGIAGGTDTQY
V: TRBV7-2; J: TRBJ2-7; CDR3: ASSLAFGGAVGEQY
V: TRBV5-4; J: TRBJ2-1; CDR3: ASSSLDRGTYNEQF
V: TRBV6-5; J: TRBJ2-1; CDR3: ASSSVSNEQF
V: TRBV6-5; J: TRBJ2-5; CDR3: ASSYSSLQAETQY
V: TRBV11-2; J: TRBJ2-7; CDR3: ASSPPGGGFSSYEQY
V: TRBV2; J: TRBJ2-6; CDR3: ASSGRLAGSGGANVLT
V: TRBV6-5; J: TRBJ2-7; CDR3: ASSYFTGELPYEQY
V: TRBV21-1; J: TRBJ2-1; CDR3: ASSKNEITSGRGSEQF
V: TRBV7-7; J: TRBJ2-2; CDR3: ASSPSISNMNTGELF
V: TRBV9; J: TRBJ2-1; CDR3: ASSVDVAGKNEQF
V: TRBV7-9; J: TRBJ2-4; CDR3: ASSTTLTGRTDIQY
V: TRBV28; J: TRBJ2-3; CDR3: ASSLQLRPGDTQY
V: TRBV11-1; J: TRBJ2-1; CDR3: ASASGTSYNEQF
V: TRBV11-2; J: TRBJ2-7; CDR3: ASSYGQGMGSYEQY
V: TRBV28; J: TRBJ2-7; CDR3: ASSLAVVSSEQY
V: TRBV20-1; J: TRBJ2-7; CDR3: SAEPNEQY
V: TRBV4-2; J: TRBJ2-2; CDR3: ASSQFTSGSYTGELF
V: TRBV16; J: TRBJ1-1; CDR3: ASSRPGTGDPEAF
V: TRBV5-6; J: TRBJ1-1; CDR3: ASSSPTGVEGSTEAF
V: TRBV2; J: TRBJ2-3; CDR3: ASWGLAGGEDTQY
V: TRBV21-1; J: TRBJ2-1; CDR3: ASSKGFSGYSYNEQF
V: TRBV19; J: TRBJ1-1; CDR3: ASSFRENTEAF
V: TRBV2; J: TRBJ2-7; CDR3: ASSGDREAYEQY
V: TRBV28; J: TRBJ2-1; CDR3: ASSFRGGYNEQF
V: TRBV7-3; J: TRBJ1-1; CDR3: ASSLSAGGGTEAF
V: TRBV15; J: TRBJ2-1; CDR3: ATSRARDFGNEQF
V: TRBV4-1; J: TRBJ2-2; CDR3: ASSQDGSGGGTGELF
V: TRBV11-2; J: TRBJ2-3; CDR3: ASSSQGGLGDTQY
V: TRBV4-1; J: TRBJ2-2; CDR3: ASSQAGGGVSTGELF
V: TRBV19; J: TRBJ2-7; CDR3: ASSMGVEQY
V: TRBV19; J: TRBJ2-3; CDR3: ASMVERPDTQY
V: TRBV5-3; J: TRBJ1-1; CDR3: ARSLSGRDTEAF
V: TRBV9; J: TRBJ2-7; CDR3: ASSAGDRYEQY
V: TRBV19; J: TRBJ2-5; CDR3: ASSMGMGLAGQETQY
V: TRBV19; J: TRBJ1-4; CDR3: ASSIGWTKWDEKLF
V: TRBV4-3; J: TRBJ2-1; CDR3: ASSPAGGTYNEQF
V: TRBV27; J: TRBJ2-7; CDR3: ASRAEAGGPYEQY
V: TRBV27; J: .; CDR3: ASSYGASYEQY
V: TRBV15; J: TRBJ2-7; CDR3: ATSNTPGQGWRDPYYEQY
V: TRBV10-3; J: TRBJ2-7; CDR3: AISESPSGSYYEQY
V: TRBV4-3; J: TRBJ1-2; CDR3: ASSQVSGANYGYT
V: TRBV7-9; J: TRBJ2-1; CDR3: ASTDIDENEQF
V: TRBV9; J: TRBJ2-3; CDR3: ASSGGLAGAGDTQY
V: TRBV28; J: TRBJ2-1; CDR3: ASSTRDSDNEQF
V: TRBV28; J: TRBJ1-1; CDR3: ASSLWRGEGTEAF
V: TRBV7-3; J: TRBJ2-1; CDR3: ASSGTGTGVYNEQF
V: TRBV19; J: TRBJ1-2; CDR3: ASSPSAPWESYT
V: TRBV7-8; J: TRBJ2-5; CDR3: ASRRTGGMLETQY
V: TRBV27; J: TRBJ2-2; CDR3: ASTVDRDRVSTGELF
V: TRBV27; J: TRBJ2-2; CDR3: ASSLSWTGSGELF
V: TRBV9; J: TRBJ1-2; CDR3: ASSSGTGAYGYT